This T cell receptor (beta chain) originates from a study of spatial heterogeneity in lung cancer. TCRdb re-analysed the 5' RACE reads in MiXCR, keeping a single row per CDR3 protein. The table records roughly 20,000 distinct CDR3 sequences, 4.6% of them present only once. This CDR3 has 15 amino acids. This clonotype has a count of ten or more. Time point reported: sample taken at primary tumor resection. Researchers sequenced whole RNA taken from tumor, nontumor lung or frozen PBMC without sorting. Sample: PBMCs, taken at surgery. The receptor was derived from a male donor with early-stage non-small cell lung cancer. The gene calls are TRBV21-1 and TRBJ2-5; no DNA check was done on the table's D call, TRBD1. TRBV21-1 is a pseudogene locus. CDR3 DNA: TGTGCCAGCAGCAACCCCGGGGGGCTCGAGGAGACCCAGTACTTC. Protein sequence: CASSNPGGLEETQYF.